This TCR beta chain was captured by sequencing in a study of blood T cell repertoires in COVID-19. Study-wide context: Acute-phase and convalescent COVID-19 samples originated in the United States, Italy and Spain. PBMCs, B-cell-depleted T cells, or T cells were the source of the cDNA or gDNA that made up the material.

Per the authors' pipeline: How many nucleated cells were present was estimated from reference gene primer amplification. Data came from immunoSEQ multiplex PCR; TCRdb stores just in-frame clones and leaves some out. The DNA was the basis for D and trimming; V, J and clone size are from that table. The table shows 200,000 to 250,000 clones, with about 90% occurring only once. CDR3 size: 15 residues. Trimming removed 0 bases from V and 8 bases from J; junction bases left unmatched: 9. Germline loops: CDR1 MNHNY, CDR2 SVGAGI (reference sequence). The sample holds one count of this clone. The source is a man in his sixties with COVID-19, enrolled during active disease. Material for sequencing was peripheral blood. The chain has TRBV6-6 and TRBJ1-2; TRBD1 aligns across 7 bases. As DNA, the CDR3 is TGTGCCAGCAGTTACTCTTCAGTGAGACAGGGAGGCTACACCTTC. Translation: CASSYSSVRQGGYTF.